The clone carrying this T cell receptor (beta chain) has only a few counts. The CDR3 consists of 15 residues. Germline CDR1 SGHRS, CDR2 YFSETQ. The V segment lost 4 bases and the J segment 5 bases; nucleotides outside the gene matches: 9. The data stem from a study of radiation and T cells in renal cell carcinoma. Stated time point: blood 4 weeks post-SBRT, at nephrectomy. Treatment given: 15 Gy SBRT to primary tumor, nephrectomy 4 weeks later. Some clones are missing from TCRdb's copy, which holds only in-frame ones; the method was immunoSEQ multiplex PCR. The table has tens of thousands of clones, over 80% seen once.

The sequencing here drew on blood, taken from a patient whose treatment included radiotherapy and nephrectomy. The chain uses TRBV5-1 and TRBJ2-5; 9 bases line up with TRBD1. This sequence originates from a man between 50 and 59 years old with renal cell carcinoma. CDR3 loop: CASSVAGQGRETQYF. CDR3 coding DNA: TGCGCCAGCAGCGTGGCGGGACAGGGCCGGGAGACCCAGTACTTC. Full variable domain (remainder filled in from reference TRBV5-1 and TRBJ2-5): KAGVTQTPRYLIKTRGQQVTLSCSPISGHRSVSWYQQTPGQGLQFLFEYFSETQRNKGNFPGRFSGRQFSNSRSEMNVSTLELGDSALYLCASSVAGQGRETQYFGPGTRLLVL.